The rows below give T cell receptor beta chains drawn from one sample of a study of T-cell reconstitution after alpha-beta-depleted transplantation in children. Each CDR3 protein gets one entry after TCRdb re-called the PCR reads with MiXCR. The table has roughly 590,000 distinct CDR3 sequences, approximately 17% seen once; the top ten hold approximately 1.1%. The sample was PBMCs from the stem cell graft donor, taken from the stem cell graft. These receptors were taken from a human donor who donated a stem cell graft to a child with acute myeloid leukemia. Both conserved end residues are part of each CDR3. D genes are given only for firm matches. Part of the rows lack a size; the others show once, few, many or a class for expanded clones.

D | size | J | V | CDR3 | DNA
TRBD1 | many | TRBJ1-6 | TRBV20-1 | CSARPGQGANSPLHF | TGCAGTGCTCGACCGGGACAGGGGGCGAATTCACCCCTCCACTTT
TRBD1 | few | TRBJ2-5 | TRBV27 | CASRPGTGAVQETQYF | TGTGCCAGCAGACCTGGGACAGGGGCCGTACAAGAGACCCAGTACTTC
. | . | TRBJ2-5 | TRBV5-1 | CASSPLGQETQYF | TGCGCCAGCAGCCCCCTCGGTCAAGAGACCCAGTACTTC
. | few | TRBJ2-3 | TRBV6-1 | CASSRGTTDTQYF | TGTGCCAGCTCGAGGGGGACCACAGATACGCAGTATTTT
. | . | TRBJ2-1 | TRBV7-2 | CASSPGAGASSYNEQFF | TGTGCCAGCAGTCCGGGGGCGGGGGCCAGCTCCTACAATGAGCAGTTCTTC
TRBD2 | . | TRBJ2-3 | TRBV7-2 | CASSLDYGGATDTQYF | TGTGCCAGCAGCTTAGACTACGGGGGGGCCACAGATACGCAGTATTTT
. | many | TRBJ2-3 | TRBV20-1 | CSARESSDTQYF | TGCAGTGCTAGAGAATCCTCAGATACGCAGTATTTT
. | few | TRBJ1-4 | TRBV5-1 | CASSLEATTNEKLFF | TGCGCCAGCAGCTTGGAGGCAACAACTAATGAAAAACTGTTTTTT
. | . | TRBJ2-1 | TRBV11-3 | CASRSPRGKSDNEQFF | TGTGCCAGCAGATCCCCGAGGGGGAAGAGTGACAATGAGCAGTTCTTC
. | . | TRBJ1-2 | TRBV20-1 | CSARDRGLIYGYTF | TGCAGTGCTAGAGATAGAGGGTTAATCTATGGCTACACCTTC
. | many | TRBJ1-1 | TRBV25-1 | CASSESGGTEAFF | TGTGCCAGCAGTGAATCGGGGGGCACTGAAGCTTTCTTT
. | few | TRBJ1-1 | TRBV12-3/TRBV12-4 | CASSQGPSPNTEAFF | TGTGCCAGCAGCCAGGGACCCTCTCCGAACACTGAAGCTTTCTTT
TRBD2 | few | TRBJ2-2 | TRBV12-5 | CASGLYLLAGVGTGELFF | TGTGCTAGTGGTTTGTACCTCCTAGCGGGGGTTGGCACCGGGGAGCTGTTTTTT
. | . | TRBJ2-2 | TRBV30 | CAWSEGAPGLFF | TGTGCCTGGAGTGAGGGAGCGCCGGGTCTGTTTTTT
. | few | TRBJ2-2 | TRBV24-1 | CATSDNSGQNTGELFF | TGTGCCACCAGTGACAACTCGGGACAGAACACCGGGGAGCTGTTTTTT
TRBD2 | few | TRBJ2-3 | TRBV7-9 | CASRLSWRGSTDTQYF | TGTGCCAGCAGGTTGTCCTGGCGGGGGAGCACAGATACGCAGTATTTT
. | . | TRBJ2-5 | TRBV7-9 | CASSPNSERTQYF | TGTGCCAGCAGCCCAAACTCGGAAAGGACCCAGTACTTC
. | many | TRBJ2-5 | TRBV20-1 | CSARELGGAAETQYF | TGCAGTGCTAGAGAGCTGGGTGGGGCTGCAGAGACCCAGTACTTC
TRBD1 | . | TRBJ1-5 | TRBV6-1 | CASSKDRGQPQHF | TGTGCCAGCAGCAAGGACAGGGGTCAGCCCCAGCATTTT
. | few | TRBJ2-1 | TRBV7-6 | CASSLAGPGIDEQFF | TGTGCCAGCAGCTTAGCGGGGCCTGGGATCGATGAGCAGTTCTTC
. | . | TRBJ2-1 | TRBV4-1 | CASSQDRITAQSSYNEQFF | TGCGCCAGCAGCCAAGATAGGATTACCGCACAGAGCTCCTACAATGAGCAGTTCTTC
TRBD2 | few | TRBJ2-7 | TRBV29-1 | CSVASGGPREQYF | TGCAGCGTTGCTAGCGGGGGGCCCCGCGAGCAGTACTTC
. | few | TRBJ1-6 | TRBV7-9 | CASSLAGPINSPLHF | TGTGCCAGCAGCTTAGCCGGGCCGATTAATTCACCCCTCCACTTT
. | . | TRBJ2-3 | TRBV4-1 | CASSQDRAGADTQYF | TGCGCCAGCAGCCAAGATAGGGCTGGCGCAGATACGCAGTATTTT
. | many | TRBJ2-2 | TRBV29-1 | CSVDGRNTGELFF | TGCAGCGTTGACGGTCGGAACACCGGGGAGCTGTTTTTT
TRBD2 | many | TRBJ2-7 | TRBV12-3/TRBV12-4 | CASSRPERGIYEQYF | TGTGCCAGCAGTCGACCAGAGCGGGGGATCTACGAGCAGTACTTC
. | few | TRBJ1-5 | TRBV10-2 | CASSDSRIEPQHF | TGCGCCAGCAGTGACAGTCGGATCGAGCCCCAGCATTTT
. | many | TRBJ1-1 | TRBV20-1 | CSAREDRRNTEAFF | TGCAGTGCTAGGGAAGACAGGCGGAACACTGAAGCTTTCTTT
TRBD2 | few | TRBJ2-1 | TRBV20-1 | CSAVPGTSGGDEQFF | TGCAGTGCTGTCCCCGGGACTAGCGGGGGGGATGAGCAGTTCTTC
. | few | TRBJ2-3 | TRBV11-2 | CASSRVGGELYTQYF | TGTGCCAGCAGCCGTGTAGGGGGGGAGCTGTATACGCAGTATTTT
. | . | TRBJ2-1 | TRBV30 | CAWSKGLNEQFF | TGTGCCTGGAGTAAGGGGCTTAATGAGCAGTTCTTC
. | many | TRBJ2-1 | TRBV20-1 | CSARGLHNEQFF | TGCAGTGCTAGAGGCCTTCACAATGAGCAGTTCTTC
TRBD1 | many | TRBJ1-1 | TRBV20-1 | CSARRTGETEAFF | TGCAGTGCTAGACGAACAGGGGAGACTGAAGCTTTCTTT
TRBD1 | few | TRBJ2-5 | TRBV6-1 | CASRSGTGPGETQYF | TGTGCCAGCAGGTCCGGGACAGGACCCGGGGAGACCCAGTACTTC
. | few | TRBJ1-2 | TRBV20-1 | CSAWTALNYGYTF | TGCAGTGCCTGGACTGCCCTTAACTATGGCTACACCTTC
TRBD1 | . | TRBJ1-2 | TRBV7-2 | CASSYGDRGNYGYTF | TGTGCCAGCAGCTACGGGGACAGGGGTAACTATGGCTACACCTTC
TRBD1 | many | TRBJ1-5 | TRBV13 | CASSRDRGSQPQHF | TGTGCCAGCAGCAGGGACAGGGGAAGTCAGCCCCAGCATTTT
TRBD2 | many | TRBJ2-3 | TRBV20-1 | CSARVSGGAKRVTDTQYF | TGCAGTGCTAGGGTTAGCGGGGGGGCGAAGAGGGTGACAGATACGCAGTATTTT
. | many | TRBJ1-1 | TRBV20-1 | CSASRGARNTEAFF | TGCAGTGCTAGCAGAGGGGCGCGAAACACTGAAGCTTTCTTT
TRBD2 | many | TRBJ2-1 | TRBV15 | CATSDASGGGNEQFF | TGTGCCACCAGCGACGCTAGCGGGGGGGGCAATGAGCAGTTCTTC
. | many | TRBJ1-2 | TRBV20-1 | CSATGTADYGYTF | TGCAGTGCAACCGGGACGGCAGACTATGGCTACACCTTC
TRBD1 | many | TRBJ2-7 | TRBV10-3 | CAISDQDRVSYEQYF | TGTGCCATCAGTGACCAGGACAGGGTCTCCTACGAGCAGTACTTC
TRBD1 | many | TRBJ1-2 | TRBV20-1 | CSAQAQTGENYGYTF | TGCAGTGCTCAGGCCCAGACAGGGGAGAACTATGGCTACACCTTC
. | . | TRBJ2-1 | TRBV20-1 | CSASHVLASTYNEQFF | TGCAGTGCTAGCCATGTCCTAGCCTCTACCTACAATGAGCAGTTCTTC
TRBD2 | . | TRBJ2-7 | TRBV12-5 | CASGLSAGRDPTRASYEQYF | TGTGCTAGTGGTTTGTCAGCGGGGAGGGACCCTACAAGAGCCTCCTACGAGCAGTACTTC
TRBD1 | . | TRBJ2-1 | TRBV7-2 | CASSLPGQGNPSSYNEQFF | TGTGCCAGCAGCTTACCGGGACAGGGCAACCCTAGCTCCTACAATGAGCAGTTCTTC
. | . | TRBJ2-3 | TRBV6-5 | CASSYLLTPGQQYF | TGTGCCAGCAGTTACCTACTTACCCCGGGCCAACAGTATTTT
TRBD1 | many | TRBJ1-2 | TRBV5-1 | CASSFRGQDYGYTF | TGCGCCAGCAGCTTTCGAGGACAGGACTATGGCTACACCTTC
TRBD1 | many | TRBJ2-7 | TRBV9 | CASSLTTGVSYEQYF | TGTGCCAGCAGTCTTACGACAGGGGTCTCCTACGAGCAGTACTTC
. | many | TRBJ2-1 | TRBV5-1 | CASSKGNEQFF | TGCGCCAGCAGCAAGGGTAATGAGCAGTTCTTC
TRBD2 | many | TRBJ2-3 | TRBV7-2 | CANAAGDDTQYF | TGTGCTAACGCGGCGGGGGACGATACGCAGTATTTT
TRBD1 | few | TRBJ1-1 | TRBV7-8 | CASSLARTGASTEAFF | TGTGCCAGCAGCTTAGCGCGGACAGGGGCGAGCACTGAAGCTTTCTTT
TRBD2 | many | TRBJ2-3 | TRBV20-1 | CSGREGEDTQYF | TGCAGTGGGCGGGAGGGGGAAGATACGCAGTATTTT